One TCR beta chain is described in this entry. This CDR3 is 19 amino acids long. After removal of 1 base from V and 4 bases from J, the junction contained 15 bases not matched to a gene. CDR1 is MGHRA and CDR2 is YSYEKL in the germline V gene. These data come from a study of blood T cell repertoires in COVID-19. As for the study in general: The origin of the acute and convalescent COVID-19 samples was the United States, Italy and Spain. Sample material is recorded as cDNA or gDNA derived from T cells, B-cell-depleted T cells, or PBMCs.

Measured with immunoSEQ multiplex PCR; TCRdb has only the in-frame clones, and not every one. Here the sample spans 100,000 to 150,000 clones, over 75% being singletons. The source of this sequence is a man older than 75 with active or convalescent COVID-19. Sample: peripheral blood. This chain joins TRBV4-1 and TRBJ2-5, with TRBD2 matching over 10 bases. Written as DNA, the CDR3 is TGCGCCAGCAGCCAAGGTAACCCTAGCGGGAGTACGCCTCTAGAGACCCAGTACTTC. Protein product: CASSQGNPSGSTPLETQYF.